This TCR beta chain appears in the sequencing data of a study of cytomegalovirus exposure and HLA in healthy donors. Study-wide findings and caveats: Indistinguishable V segments such as TRBV6-2 and TRBV6-3 were excluded. The listing of 150 or so TCR beta chains classed them as cytomegalovirus-associated.

The CDR3 consists of 14 residues. On this clone itself: Antigen unknown.

Researchers ran the PCR with 60 Vbeta and 13 Jbeta primers. TCRdb keeps only in-frame clones here, not all; method: immunoSEQ multiplex PCR. Of around 99,000 clones listed, under 80% are singletons. This rearrangement joins TRBV1 to TRBJ2-7; whether TRBD1, the table's D call, matches the DNA was not checked. TRBV1 is listed as a pseudogene. The sample comprised PBMCs. The receptor was isolated from a woman aged 40 to 50 in good health and CMV-seropositive. The CDR3 bases are TGCACCAGCAGCCCGAAAAAAGGGGGCTACGAGCAGTACTTC. Translating gives CTSSPKKGGYEQYF.